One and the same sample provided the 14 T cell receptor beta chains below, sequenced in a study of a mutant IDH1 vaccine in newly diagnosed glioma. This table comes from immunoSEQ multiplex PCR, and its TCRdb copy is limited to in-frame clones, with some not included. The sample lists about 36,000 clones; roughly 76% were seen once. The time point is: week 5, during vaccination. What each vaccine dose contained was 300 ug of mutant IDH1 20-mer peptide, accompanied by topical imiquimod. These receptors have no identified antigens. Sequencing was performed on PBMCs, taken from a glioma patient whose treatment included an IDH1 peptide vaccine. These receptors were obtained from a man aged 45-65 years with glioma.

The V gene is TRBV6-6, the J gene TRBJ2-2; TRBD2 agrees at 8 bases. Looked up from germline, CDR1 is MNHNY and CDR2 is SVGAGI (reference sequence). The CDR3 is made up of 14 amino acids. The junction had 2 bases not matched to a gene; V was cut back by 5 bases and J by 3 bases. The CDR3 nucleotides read TGTGCCAGCAGTACGGGGGGGGACACCGGGGAGCTGTTTTTT. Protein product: CASSTGGDTGELFF.

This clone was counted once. CDR3 sequence: CASSPLRGEQFF. CDR3 nucleotides: TGTGCCAGCAGTCCACTTCGGGGTGAGCAGTTCTTC. The chain carries TRBV28 and TRBJ2-1; a possible D gene is TRBD2 (5 bases). The ends were cut back, 5 bases at V and 9 bases at J, with 11 bases in the middle. The CDR3 runs 12 residues. The germline gives CDR1 MDHEN, CDR2 SYDVKM.

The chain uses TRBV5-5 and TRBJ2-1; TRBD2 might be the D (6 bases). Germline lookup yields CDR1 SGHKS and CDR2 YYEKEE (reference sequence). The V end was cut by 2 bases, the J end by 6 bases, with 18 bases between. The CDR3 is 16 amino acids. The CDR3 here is CASSFLGETRTNEQFF. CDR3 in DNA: TGTGCCAGCAGCTTCTTAGGGGAGACTAGAACCAATGAGCAGTTCTTC.

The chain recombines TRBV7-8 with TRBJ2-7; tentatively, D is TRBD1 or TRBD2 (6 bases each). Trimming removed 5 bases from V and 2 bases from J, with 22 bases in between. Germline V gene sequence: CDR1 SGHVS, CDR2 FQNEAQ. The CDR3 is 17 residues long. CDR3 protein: CASSPGARASVAYEQYF. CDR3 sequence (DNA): TGTGCCAGCAGCCCAGGGGCCCGGGCTAGCGTCGCCTACGAGCAGTACTTC.

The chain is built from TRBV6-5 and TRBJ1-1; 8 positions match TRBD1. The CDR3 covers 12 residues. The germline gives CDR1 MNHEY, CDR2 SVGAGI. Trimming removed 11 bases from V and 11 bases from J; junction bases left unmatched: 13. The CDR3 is CAYTWTGMFAFF. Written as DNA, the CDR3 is TGTGCCTACACTTGGACAGGGATGTTTGCTTTCTTT.

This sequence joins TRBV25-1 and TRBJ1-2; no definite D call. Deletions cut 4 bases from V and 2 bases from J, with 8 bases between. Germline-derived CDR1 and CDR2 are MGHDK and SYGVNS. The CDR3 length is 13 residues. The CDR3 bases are TGTGCCAGCAGTGCCCTGATAAACTATGGCTACACCTTC. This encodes CASSALINYGYTF.

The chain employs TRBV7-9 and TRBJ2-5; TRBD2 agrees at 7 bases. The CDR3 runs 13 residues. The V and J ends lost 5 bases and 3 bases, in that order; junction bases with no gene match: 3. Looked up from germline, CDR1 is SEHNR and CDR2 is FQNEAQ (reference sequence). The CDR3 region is CASSPGLEETQYF. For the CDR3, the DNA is TGTGCCAGCAGCCCAGGACTAGAAGAGACCCAGTACTTC.

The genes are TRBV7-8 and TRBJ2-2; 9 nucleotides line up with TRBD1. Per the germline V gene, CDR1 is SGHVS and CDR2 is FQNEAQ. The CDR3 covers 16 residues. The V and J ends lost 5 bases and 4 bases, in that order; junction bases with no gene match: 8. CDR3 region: CASSRSGQGRTGELFF. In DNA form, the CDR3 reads TGTGCCAGCAGCCGAAGCGGACAGGGGCGCACCGGGGAGCTGTTTTTT.

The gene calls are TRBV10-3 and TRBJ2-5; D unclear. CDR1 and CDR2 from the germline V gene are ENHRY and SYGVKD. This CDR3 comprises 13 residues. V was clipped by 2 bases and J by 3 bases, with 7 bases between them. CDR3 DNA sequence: TGTGCCATCAGTGAGCTAAGAGAAGAGACCCAGTACTTC. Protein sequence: CAISELREETQYF.

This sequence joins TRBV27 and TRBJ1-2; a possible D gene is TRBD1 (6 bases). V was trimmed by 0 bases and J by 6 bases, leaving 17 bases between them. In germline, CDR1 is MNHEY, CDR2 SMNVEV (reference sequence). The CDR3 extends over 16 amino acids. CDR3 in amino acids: CASSLSIRGGADGYTF. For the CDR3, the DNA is TGTGCCAGCAGTTTATCGATAAGGGGGGGCGCGGATGGCTACACCTTC.

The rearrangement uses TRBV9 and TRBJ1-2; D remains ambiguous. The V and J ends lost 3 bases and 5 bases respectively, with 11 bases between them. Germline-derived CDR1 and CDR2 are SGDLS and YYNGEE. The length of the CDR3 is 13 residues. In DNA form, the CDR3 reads TGTGCCAGCAGCGCCCTCCCTGGATATGGCTACACCTTC. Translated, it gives CASSALPGYGYTF.

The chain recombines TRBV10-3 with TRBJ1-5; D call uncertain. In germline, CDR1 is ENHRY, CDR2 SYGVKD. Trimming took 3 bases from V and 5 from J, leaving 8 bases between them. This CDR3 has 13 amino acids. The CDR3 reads CAISDSADQPQHF. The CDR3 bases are TGTGCCATCAGTGATTCAGCGGATCAGCCCCAGCATTTT.

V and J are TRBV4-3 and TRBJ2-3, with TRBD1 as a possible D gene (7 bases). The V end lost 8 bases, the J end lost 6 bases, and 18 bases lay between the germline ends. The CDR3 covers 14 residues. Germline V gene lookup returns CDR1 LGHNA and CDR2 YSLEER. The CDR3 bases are TGCGCCAGCTCCCCAGGGGGGTTAGTGGATACGCAGTATTTT. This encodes CASSPGGLVDTQYF.

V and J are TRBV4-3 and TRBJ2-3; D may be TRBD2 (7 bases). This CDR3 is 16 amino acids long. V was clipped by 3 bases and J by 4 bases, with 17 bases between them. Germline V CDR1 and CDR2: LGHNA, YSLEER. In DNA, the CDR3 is TGCGCCAGCAGCCAGGGGAGGGGGACGAGCGCAGATACGCAGTATTTT. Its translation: CASSQGRGTSADTQYF.